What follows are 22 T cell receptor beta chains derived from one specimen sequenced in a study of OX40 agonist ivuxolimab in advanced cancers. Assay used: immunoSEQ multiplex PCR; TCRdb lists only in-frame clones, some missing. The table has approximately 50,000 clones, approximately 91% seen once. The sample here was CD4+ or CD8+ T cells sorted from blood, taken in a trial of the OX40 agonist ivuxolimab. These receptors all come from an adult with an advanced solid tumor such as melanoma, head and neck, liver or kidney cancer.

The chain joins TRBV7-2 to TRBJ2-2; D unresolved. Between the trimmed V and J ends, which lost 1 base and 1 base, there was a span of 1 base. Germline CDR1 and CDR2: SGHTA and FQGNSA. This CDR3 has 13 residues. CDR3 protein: CASSLGNTGELFF. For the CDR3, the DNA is TGTGCCAGCAGCTTAGGGAACACCGGGGAGCTGTTTTTT.

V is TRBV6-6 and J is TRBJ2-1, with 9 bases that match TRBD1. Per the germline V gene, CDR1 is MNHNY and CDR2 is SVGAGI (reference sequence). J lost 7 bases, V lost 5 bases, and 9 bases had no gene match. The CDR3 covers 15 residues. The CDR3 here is CASSGPGQGVNEQFF. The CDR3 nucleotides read TGTGCCAGCAGTGGGCCGGGACAGGGTGTTAATGAGCAGTTCTTC.

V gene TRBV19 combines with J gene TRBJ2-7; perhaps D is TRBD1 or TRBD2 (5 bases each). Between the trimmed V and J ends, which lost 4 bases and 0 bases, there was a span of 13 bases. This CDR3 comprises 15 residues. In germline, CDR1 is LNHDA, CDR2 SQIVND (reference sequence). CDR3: CASSNIGTSSYEQYF. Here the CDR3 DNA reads TGTGCCAGTAGTAATATCGGGACGAGCTCCTACGAGCAGTACTTC. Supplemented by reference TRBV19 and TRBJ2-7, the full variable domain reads DGGITQSPKYLFRKEGQNVTLSCEQNLNHDAMYWYRQDPGQGLRLIYYSQIVNDFQKGDIAEGYSVSREKKESFPLTVTSAQKNPTAFYLCASSNIGTSSYEQYFGPGTRLTVT.

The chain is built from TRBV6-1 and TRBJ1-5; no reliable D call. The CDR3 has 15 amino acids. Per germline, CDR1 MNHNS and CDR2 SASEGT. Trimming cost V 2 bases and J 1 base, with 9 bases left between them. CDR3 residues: CASSESNLSNQPQHF. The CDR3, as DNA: TGTGCCAGCAGTGAAAGCAACCTGAGCAATCAGCCCCAGCATTTT.

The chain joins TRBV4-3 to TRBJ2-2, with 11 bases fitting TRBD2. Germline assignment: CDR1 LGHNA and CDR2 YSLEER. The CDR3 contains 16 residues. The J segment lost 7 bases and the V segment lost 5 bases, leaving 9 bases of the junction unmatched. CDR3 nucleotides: TGCGCCAGCAGCGCCGAGGTAGCGGGAGGGATCGGGGAGCTGTTTTTT. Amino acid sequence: CASSAEVAGGIGELFF.

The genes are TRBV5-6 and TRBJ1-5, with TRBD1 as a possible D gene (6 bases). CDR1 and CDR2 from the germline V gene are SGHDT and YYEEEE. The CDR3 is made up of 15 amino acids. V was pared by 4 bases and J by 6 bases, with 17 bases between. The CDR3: CASSPMSRGGQPQHF. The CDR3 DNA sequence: TGTGCCAGCAGCCCCATGAGCAGGGGAGGTCAGCCCCAGCATTTT.

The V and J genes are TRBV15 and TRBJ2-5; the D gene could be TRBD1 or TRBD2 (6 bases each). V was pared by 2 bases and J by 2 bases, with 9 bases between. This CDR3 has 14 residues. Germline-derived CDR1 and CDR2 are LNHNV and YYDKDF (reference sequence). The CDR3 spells CATSRRGAQETQYF. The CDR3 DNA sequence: TGTGCCACCAGCAGAAGGGGGGCTCAAGAGACCCAGTACTTC.

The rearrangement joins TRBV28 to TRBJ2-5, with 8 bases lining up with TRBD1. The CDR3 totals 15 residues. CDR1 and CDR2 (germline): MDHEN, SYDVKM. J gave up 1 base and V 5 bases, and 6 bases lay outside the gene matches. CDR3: CASSTTGAPQETQYF. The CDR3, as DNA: TGTGCCAGCAGTACGACAGGGGCCCCCCAAGAGACCCAGTACTTC.

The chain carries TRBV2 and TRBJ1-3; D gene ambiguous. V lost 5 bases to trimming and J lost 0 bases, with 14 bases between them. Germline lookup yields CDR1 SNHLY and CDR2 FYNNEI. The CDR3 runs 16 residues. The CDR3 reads CASSFQPLPSGNTIYF. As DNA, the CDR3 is TGTGCCAGCAGTTTTCAGCCTCTTCCCTCTGGAAACACCATATATTTT.

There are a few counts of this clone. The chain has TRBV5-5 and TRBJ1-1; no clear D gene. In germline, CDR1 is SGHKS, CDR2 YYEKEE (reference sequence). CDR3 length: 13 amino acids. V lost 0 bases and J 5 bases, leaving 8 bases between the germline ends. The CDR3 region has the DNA TGTGCCAGCAGCTTGGAGGGTCGAACTGAAGCTTTCTTT. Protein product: CASSLEGRTEAFF.

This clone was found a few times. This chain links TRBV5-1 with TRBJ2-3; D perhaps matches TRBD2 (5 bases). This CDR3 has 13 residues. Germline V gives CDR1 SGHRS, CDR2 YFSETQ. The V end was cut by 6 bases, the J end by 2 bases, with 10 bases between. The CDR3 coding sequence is TGCGCCAGCAAACGGGGTCCCACAGATACGCAGTATTTT. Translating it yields CASKRGPTDTQYF.

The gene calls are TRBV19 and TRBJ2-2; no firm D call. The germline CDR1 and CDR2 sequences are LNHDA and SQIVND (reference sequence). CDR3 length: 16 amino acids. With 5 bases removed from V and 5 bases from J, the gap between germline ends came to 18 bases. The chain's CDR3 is CASSLNTDSSTGELFF. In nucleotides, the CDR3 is TGTGCCAGTAGTTTAAATACCGACTCATCTACCGGGGAGCTGTTTTTT.

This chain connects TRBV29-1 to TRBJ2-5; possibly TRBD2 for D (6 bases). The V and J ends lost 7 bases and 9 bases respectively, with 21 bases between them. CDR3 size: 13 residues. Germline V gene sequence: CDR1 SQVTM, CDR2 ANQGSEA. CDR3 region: CSAIFGGPGAQYF. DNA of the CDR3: TGCAGCGCCATTTTCGGCGGCCCGGGGGCCCAGTACTTC.

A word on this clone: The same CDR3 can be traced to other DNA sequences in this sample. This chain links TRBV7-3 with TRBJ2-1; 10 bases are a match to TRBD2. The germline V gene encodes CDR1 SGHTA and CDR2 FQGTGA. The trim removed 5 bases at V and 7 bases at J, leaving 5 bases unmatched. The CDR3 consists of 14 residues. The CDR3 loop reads CASSHGTSANEQFF. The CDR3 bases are TGTGCCAGCAGCCACGGGACTAGCGCTAATGAGCAGTTCTTC.

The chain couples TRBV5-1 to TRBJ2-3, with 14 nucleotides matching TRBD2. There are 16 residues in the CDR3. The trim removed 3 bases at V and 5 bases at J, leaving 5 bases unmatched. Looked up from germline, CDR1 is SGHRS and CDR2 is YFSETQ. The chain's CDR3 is CASSWGTSGSQDTQYF. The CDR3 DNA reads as TGCGCCAGCAGCTGGGGGACTAGCGGGAGTCAAGATACGCAGTATTTT. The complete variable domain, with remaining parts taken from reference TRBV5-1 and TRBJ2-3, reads KAGVTQTPRYLIKTRGQQVTLSCSPISGHRSVSWYQQTPGQGLQFLFEYFSETQRNKGNFPGRFSGRQFSNSRSEMNVSTLELGDSALYLCASSWGTSGSQDTQYFGPGTRLTVL.

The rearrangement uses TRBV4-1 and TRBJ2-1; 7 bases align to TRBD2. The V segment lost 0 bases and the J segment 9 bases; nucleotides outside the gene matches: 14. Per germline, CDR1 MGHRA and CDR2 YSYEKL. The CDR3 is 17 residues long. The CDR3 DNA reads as TGCGCCAGCAGCCAAGAATTGGGGGGGAAACTATTCCGTGAGCAGTTCTTC. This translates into CASSQELGGKLFREQFF.

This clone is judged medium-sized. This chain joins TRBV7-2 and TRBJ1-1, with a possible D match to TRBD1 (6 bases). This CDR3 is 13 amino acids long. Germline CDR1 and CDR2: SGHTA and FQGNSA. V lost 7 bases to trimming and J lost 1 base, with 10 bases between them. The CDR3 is CASKWTENTEAFF. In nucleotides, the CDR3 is TGTGCCAGCAAATGGACAGAGAACACTGAAGCTTTCTTT.

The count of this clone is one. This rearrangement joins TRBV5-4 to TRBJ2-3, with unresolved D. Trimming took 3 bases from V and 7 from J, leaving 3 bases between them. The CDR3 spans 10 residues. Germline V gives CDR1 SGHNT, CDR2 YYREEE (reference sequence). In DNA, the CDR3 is TGTGCCAGCAGCTGGCATACGCAGTATTTT. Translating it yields CASSWHTQYF.

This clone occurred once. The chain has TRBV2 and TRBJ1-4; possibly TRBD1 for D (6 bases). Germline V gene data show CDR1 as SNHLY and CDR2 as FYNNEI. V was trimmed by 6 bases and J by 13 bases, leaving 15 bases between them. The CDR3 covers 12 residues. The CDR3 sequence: CASRESTGLLFF. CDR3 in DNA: TGTGCCAGCAGGGAATCGACAGGACTACTGTTTTTT.

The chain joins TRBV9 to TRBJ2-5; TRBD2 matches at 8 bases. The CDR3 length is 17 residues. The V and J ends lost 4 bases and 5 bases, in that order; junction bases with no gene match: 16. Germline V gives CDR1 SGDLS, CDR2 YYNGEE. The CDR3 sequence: CASSPRPLTSAGETQYF. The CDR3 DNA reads TGTGCCAGCAGCCCGCGGCCTCTGACTAGCGCGGGGGAGACCCAGTACTTC.

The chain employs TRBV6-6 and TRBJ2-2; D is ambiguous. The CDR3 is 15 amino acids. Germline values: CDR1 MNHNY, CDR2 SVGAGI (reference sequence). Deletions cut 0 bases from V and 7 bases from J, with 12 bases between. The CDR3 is CASSYSSTLSGELFF. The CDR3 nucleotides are TGTGCCAGCAGTTACTCGTCAACCCTCAGCGGGGAGCTGTTTTTT.

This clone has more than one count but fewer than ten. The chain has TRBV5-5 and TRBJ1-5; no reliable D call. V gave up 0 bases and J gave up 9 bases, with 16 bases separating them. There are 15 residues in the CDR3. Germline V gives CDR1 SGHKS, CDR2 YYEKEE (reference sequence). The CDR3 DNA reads TGTGCCAGCAGCTTGGCGGTGCAGGTTACTTGGCCCCAGCATTTT. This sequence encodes CASSLAVQVTWPQHF.